This T cell receptor beta chain originates from a study of identifying expanded T cells in peripheral blood. The CDR3 sequence is 15 residues long. CDR1 is MGHRA, CDR2 YSYEKL, per germline. Trimming took 4 bases from V and 2 from J, leaving 14 bases between them. TCRdb keeps only in-frame clones here, not all; method: immunoSEQ multiplex PCR. Of some 120,000 clones listed, 84% are singletons. The receptor comes from a person aged 18 to 75 in good health. The material sequenced was blood. The chain couples TRBV4-1 to TRBJ1-2, with D maybe TRBD1 (5 bases). In nucleotides, the CDR3 is TGCGCCAGCAGCCCCTCGGTGGGGGTCAACTATGGCTACACCTTC. This codes for CASSPSVGVNYGYTF.